This T cell receptor (beta chain) was observed in a study of T cell clonality in common variable immunodeficiency. The study, taken as a whole, reports: Compared with controls, CVID subjects had fewer shared TCRbeta clones. Fewer deletions and N-nucleotide insertions were reportedly seen in common variable immunodeficiency TCR beta sequences. What drives increased CVID clonality needs T cell subpopulation sequencing.

Patients and controls were mostly of Caucasian heritage. Assay used: immunoSEQ multiplex PCR; TCRdb lists only in-frame clones, some missing. The sample has some 60,000 clones, none seen only once. Losses at the gene ends were 1 base for V and 3 bases for J; bases not matched to a gene: 2. CDR1 and CDR2 (germline): LGHNA, YNFKEQ. The CDR3 is made up of 15 amino acids. This clone was counted at least ten times. The target antigen is unknown. Coverage ceases 3 residues before the CDR3 finishes, and the germline J gene fills in the end. The clonotype comes from a person aged 18 to 75 in good health. V usage is TRBV4-2 and J usage is TRBJ1-5, with 8 bases that match TRBD1. What was sequenced was peripheral blood mononuclear cells. The covered CDR3 bases are TGTGCCAGCAGCCAAGGGACAGGGCACAATCAGCCC. Residues: CASSQGTGHNQP. The complete CDR3 reads CASSQGTGHNQPQHF.